These 26 T cell receptor beta chains were sequenced from one sample in a study of T-cell reconstitution after alpha-beta-depleted transplantation in children. A library of TCRbeta sequences, prepared with unique molecular identifiers, was generated. Via MiXCR, TCRdb re-called the PCR reads, giving one row per CDR3 protein. This sample has around 370,000 distinct CDR3 sequences, with 15% to 20% found just once. The source was PBMCs, mostly from graft donor cells, collected 360 days after TCRalphabeta/CD19-depleted stem cell transplant. These receptor sequences come from a male patient between 2 and 15 years old who had a stem cell transplant for acute lymphoblastic leukemia, so the T cells may come from the graft donor.

The J gene is TRBJ2-2, the V gene TRBV5-1, with D perhaps TRBD2 (6 bases). This CDR3 has 15 amino acids. Trimming took 4 bases from V and 3 from J, leaving 13 bases between them. Germline assignment: CDR1 SGHRS and CDR2 YFSETQ. The CDR3 DNA follows: TGCGCCAGCAGCCAGAGCCGGGAGTACACCGGGGAGCTGTTTTTT. Its translation: CASSQSREYTGELFF.

The chain carries TRBV6-1 and TRBJ2-5, with 16 bases lining up with TRBD2. Germline CDR1 MNHNS, CDR2 SASEGT. This CDR3 is built from 18 residues. The junction had 10 bases not matched to a gene; V was cut back by 5 bases and J by 4 bases. CDR3 region: CASSTLGTSGRARETQYF. In DNA, the CDR3 is TGTGCCAGCAGTACCCTAGGGACTAGCGGGAGGGCTAGAGAGACCCAGTACTTC.

This clonotype was found a few times. The rearrangement links TRBV10-3 to TRBJ1-1, with D unresolved. CDR1 and CDR2 (germline): ENHRY, SYGVKD. The CDR3 covers 14 residues. V lost 7 bases, J lost 1 base, and 13 bases lay in between. In DNA, the CDR3 is TGTGCCATCAACCGGGGAACGGGGAACACTGAAGCTTTCTTT. It is translated as CAINRGTGNTEAFF.

This clonotype occurred many times. V and J are TRBV28 and TRBJ2-1; 11 positions agree with TRBD2. Germline V gives CDR1 MDHEN, CDR2 SYDVKM. This CDR3 spans 14 amino acids. V dropped 7 bases and J dropped 5; count of bases not matched to a gene: 4. The CDR3 DNA sequence: TGTGCCAGCACGGGGACTAGCGGCAACAATGAGCAGTTCTTC. It yields the protein CASTGTSGNNEQFF.

There are a few counts of this clonotype. The V gene is TRBV29-1, the J gene TRBJ2-2; D may be TRBD1 (5 bases). Trimming took 6 bases from V and 3 from J, leaving 14 bases between them. The V gene's germline CDR1 is SQVTM and CDR2 ANQGSEA. The CDR3 is made up of 14 amino acids. The CDR3 reads CSVADSRYTGELFF. Here the CDR3 DNA reads TGCAGCGTAGCTGACAGCAGGTACACCGGGGAGCTGTTTTTT.

The chain couples TRBV9 to TRBJ2-1; TRBD2 matches at 9 bases. The CDR3 length is 17 residues. The germline V gene has CDR1 SGDLS and CDR2 YYNGEE. V shed 2 bases, J shed 7 bases, and the junction held 13 bases outside the gene matches. The CDR3 DNA follows: TGTGCCAGCAGCGTGCTTTTGTCGCGGGAGGGCCGGAATGAGCAGTTCTTC. This sequence encodes CASSVLLSREGRNEQFF.

This clonotype turned up a few times. The CDR3 reads CATGATGGPREQYF. The DNA of the CDR3 is TGTGCCACGGGTGCGACGGGAGGGCCTCGCGAGCAGTACTTC. The V gene is TRBV12-3 or TRBV12-4, the J gene TRBJ2-7, with 8 bases matching TRBD2. CDR3 length: 14 residues. Trimming removed 10 bases from V and 6 bases from J; junction bases left unmatched: 14.

This clonotype has only a few counts. The rearrangement uses TRBV28 and TRBJ1-5; D remains ambiguous. Trimming took off 2 bases at V and 6 bases at J, with 11 bases between the two ends. From germline, CDR1 is MDHEN and CDR2 SYDVKM. The CDR3 spans 14 residues. In DNA form, the CDR3 reads TGTGCCAGCAGTTTAATAGGGTGGGGTCAGCCCCAGCATTTT. It specifies CASSLIGWGQPQHF.

This clonotype was seen at least ten times. The CDR3 DNA sequence: TGTGCCAGCACCCAAGGGGCCCTCAGCTCCTACAATGAGCAGTTCTTC. Residues: CASTQGALSSYNEQFF. This sequence joins TRBV7-3 and TRBJ2-1, with a possible D match to TRBD1 (5 bases). The V gene lost 7 bases and the J gene lost 0 bases, with 16 bases spanning the gap. CDR1 is SGHTA and CDR2 is FQGTGA in the germline V gene. This CDR3 region has 16 residues.

This clonotype was seen many times. The chain uses TRBV15 and TRBJ2-7; 8 nucleotides agree with TRBD2. V lost 1 base and J lost 3; bases outside the gene matches: 8. Germline CDR1 and CDR2: LNHNV and YYDKDF (reference sequence). There are 16 residues in the CDR3. The CDR3 is CATSRVGTRRIYEQYF. The DNA of the CDR3 is TGTGCCACCAGCAGAGTGGGGACTAGGAGGATCTACGAGCAGTACTTC.

The chain has TRBV12-3 or TRBV12-4 and TRBJ2-7, with 9 bases lining up with TRBD1. V lost 7 bases to trimming and J lost 6 bases; unmatched junction nucleotides: 13. The CDR3 consists of 15 residues. DNA for the CDR3: TGTGCCAGCACCCAAACCGGACAGGGGATGGCCGAGCAGTACTTC. Translated, it gives CASTQTGQGMAEQYF.

In regard to this clonotype: No DNA is shown, since the ends of the CDR3 on it are uncertain; the CDR3 is the one TCRdb lists. The chain is built from TRBV7-5 and TRBJ1-5; TRBD1 is taken as the D call from the table, unchecked against the DNA. TRBV7-5 is flagged as a pseudogene. The CDR3 extends over 19 residues, inclusive of both ends. CDR3 sequence reads: CISVPEAPTMRGHNQPQHF.

The chain employs TRBV4-1 and TRBJ2-1; 9 nucleotides agree with TRBD2. Germline-derived CDR1 and CDR2 are MGHRA and YSYEKL. This CDR3 is built from 14 residues. Trimming took 6 bases from V and 3 from J; bases not matched to a gene: 3. DNA of the CDR3: TGCGCCAGCAGACGGCGGGAGGGCTACAATGAGCAGTTCTTC. Residues: CASRRREGYNEQFF.

V gene TRBV27 combines with J gene TRBJ2-1, with TRBD2 matching over 7 bases. CDR1 MNHEY and CDR2 SMNVEV come from the germline V gene (reference sequence). The CDR3 has 14 amino acids. The V segment lost 5 bases and the J segment 2 bases; nucleotides outside the gene matches: 3. This CDR3 is CASSQLAAYNEQFF. The CDR3 bases are TGTGCCAGCAGTCAGCTAGCGGCCTACAATGAGCAGTTCTTC.

This clonotype was detected only a few times. This chain connects TRBV20-1 to TRBJ2-3, with D unclear. The CDR3 spans 13 residues. Per the germline V gene, CDR1 is DFQATT and CDR2 is SNEGSKA (reference sequence). With 6 bases removed from V and 3 bases from J, the gap between germline ends came to 13 bases. For the CDR3, the DNA is TGCAGTGCCCCATCAAGAGGTACAGATACGCAGTATTTT. Translated: CSAPSRGTDTQYF.

This clonotype has only a few counts. The V and J genes are TRBV9 and TRBJ2-5, with 8 positions matching TRBD2. The CDR3 spans 17 residues. Germline V CDR1 and CDR2: SGDLS, YYNGEE. With V trimmed by 4 bases and J by 2 bases, 13 bases remained unmatched. CDR3 residues: CASSPRTSWAPQETQYF. The CDR3 DNA reads as TGTGCCAGCAGCCCCCGGACTAGCTGGGCCCCACAAGAGACCCAGTACTTC.

This clonotype occurred many times. The chain recombines TRBV29-1 with TRBJ2-7; 9 nucleotides agree with TRBD2. The CDR3 contains 12 residues. Trimming took 5 bases from V and 6 from J; bases not matched to a gene: 5. CDR1 and CDR2 (germline): SQVTM, ANQGSEA. CDR3 bases: TGCAGCGTTAGGCGGGAGGGCCGCGAGCAGTACTTC. Its translation is CSVRREGREQYF.

The chain joins TRBV28 to TRBJ2-3; D might be TRBD2 (6 bases). The V gene's germline CDR1 is MDHEN and CDR2 SYDVKM. The V end was cut by 2 bases, the J end by 0 bases, with 21 bases between. The CDR3 is 19 amino acids. CDR3: CASSLDTYTGLTSTDTQYF. The DNA for the CDR3 is TGTGCCAGCAGTTTAGATACTTATACGGGACTCACTAGCACAGATACGCAGTATTTT. The whole variable domain, filled in from reference TRBV28 and TRBJ2-3, reads DVKVTQSSRYLVKRTGEKVFLECVQDMDHENMFWYRQDPGLGLRLIYFSYDVKMKEKGDIPEGYSVSREKKERFSLILESASTNQTSMYLCASSLDTYTGLTSTDTQYFGPGTRLTVL.

This clonotype was counted a few times. The chain is built from TRBV7-2 and TRBJ2-1; 7 nucleotides align to TRBD2. The length of the CDR3 is 15 residues. Germline V lookup: CDR1 SGHTA, CDR2 FQGNSA. After removal of 5 bases from V and 6 bases from J, the junction contained 10 bases not matched to a gene. In DNA form, the CDR3 reads TGTGCCAGCAGCGCCTTAGCGGGCTCCCCCAATGAGCAGTTCTTC. Its protein product is CASSALAGSPNEQFF.

The CDR3 DNA reads as TGCGCCAGCAGCCCTTGGCTATCCGGCAATGAGCAGTTCTTC. Amino acid sequence: CASSPWLSGNEQFF. V gene TRBV4-1 combines with J gene TRBJ2-1; D gene ambiguous. V lost 4 bases to trimming and J lost 6 bases, with 13 bases between them. The CDR3 totals 14 residues. Germline CDR1 MGHRA, CDR2 YSYEKL.

The chain couples TRBV30 to TRBJ1-4, with D tentatively TRBD1 (6 bases). V was clipped by 2 bases and J by 5 bases, with 15 bases between them. The CDR3 runs to 15 residues. Germline CDR1 GTSNPN, CDR2 SVGIG (reference sequence). CDR3 sequence: CAWSLNRAPNEKLFF. DNA of the CDR3: TGTGCCTGGAGTCTAAACAGGGCTCCCAATGAAAAACTGTTTTTT.

The chain carries TRBV7-2 and TRBJ2-7; weak D call: TRBD2 (5 bases). Germline V gene data show CDR1 as SGHTA and CDR2 as FQGNSA. This CDR3 contains 15 residues. Trimming took off 2 bases at V and 4 bases at J, with 15 bases between the two ends. The CDR3 DNA follows: TGTGCCAGCAGCTTATCTGGACTGAGAACTTACGAGCAGTACTTC. Its translation: CASSLSGLRTYEQYF.

This clonotype was found a few times. The chain is built from TRBV29-1 and TRBJ2-7; D is undetermined. The germline V gene has CDR1 SQVTM and CDR2 ANQGSEA. The length of the CDR3 is 11 residues. The ends were cut back, 6 bases at V and 7 bases at J, with 13 bases in the middle. The CDR3 DNA sequence: TGCAGCGTAGCAGGACCTGGGGAGCAGTACTTC. Its translation: CSVAGPGEQYF.

The chain is built from TRBV14 and TRBJ2-1; 7 bases are a match to TRBD1. The CDR3 has 17 residues. The V and J ends lost 4 bases and 3 bases, in that order; junction bases with no gene match: 12. The germline CDR1 and CDR2 sequences are SGHDN and FVKESK. Written as DNA, the CDR3 is TGTGCCAGCAGCCGTCGATCCGGGACAGTGAACTACAATGAGCAGTTCTTC. Its protein is CASSRRSGTVNYNEQFF.

The rearrangement links TRBV6-1 to TRBJ2-3, with 10 bases fitting TRBD2. The CDR3 has 18 amino acids. The germline CDR1 and CDR2 sequences are MNHNS and SASEGT. With 5 bases clipped from V and 0 bases from J, the junction kept 11 bases outside the gene matches. CDR3 sequence (DNA): TGTGCCAGCAGTCCCATAGCGGGAGGTCGAAGGAGCACAGATACGCAGTATTTT. As protein: CASSPIAGGRRSTDTQYF.

This clonotype was observed a few times. This sequence joins TRBV5-1 and TRBJ1-1; D ambiguous. Germline V CDR1 and CDR2: SGHRS, YFSETQ. Trimming pared 0 bases from V and 1 base from J, leaving 7 bases between. The CDR3 runs 14 residues. CDR3 in amino acids: CASSLGVGNTEAFF. CDR3 bases: TGCGCCAGCAGCTTGGGGGTTGGGAACACTGAAGCTTTCTTT.